In its sample, the clone carrying this TCR beta chain was seen a few times. Its antigen is currently unknown. The data originate from a study of T cell repertoires in ileal Crohn's disease. Study background: Median disease duration was approximately 8 years; less than 45% smoked at surgery.

The V and J ends lost 6 bases and 5 bases, in that order; junction bases with no gene match: 8. The germline V gene encodes CDR1 MNHNS and CDR2 SASEGT. This CDR3 has 15 amino acids. Assay used: immunoSEQ multiplex PCR; TCRdb lists only in-frame clones, some missing. The sample records fewer than 8,000 clones, around 72% being singletons. Points from the study as a whole: Mucosal expansions were suggested to be mainly CD8 T cells.

The sample comprised ileal tissue. The source of this sequence is an adult with Crohn's disease. The rearrangement joins TRBV6-1 to TRBJ2-7; the match to TRBD1 covers 12 bases. CDR3 sequence: CASRPGQGAVDEQYF. The CDR3 region has the DNA TGTGCCAGCAGACCGGGACAGGGGGCGGTCGACGAGCAGTACTTC.